The 24 T cell receptor beta chains listed next were all sequenced from one sample in a study of blood T cell repertoires in COVID-19 (dated by TCRdb to between 2020 and 2021). Library prep was done by the immunoSEQ multiplex PCR assay. TCRdb obtained this table from immuneACCESS and retained in-frame rearrangements with V and J assigned. These tables miss some clones; where compared with another copy, unresolved V genes account for less than half of the shortfall, and the remainder is unexplained. Counted in this sample were 300,000 to 350,000 clones; approximately 83% of them appeared once. More than 2% of the sample rests with the top ten. The sample was PBMCs or T cells enriched from blood (not recorded which). The receptor source for this set is a man between 25 and 39 years old who had recovered from COVID-19.

CDR3 sequence: CASSDRGGGSYNEQFF. The CDR3 DNA follows: TGTGCCAGCAGCGATCGAGGGGGTGGGTCCTACAATGAGCAGTTCTTC. The chain employs TRBV9 and TRBJ2-1; D might be TRBD1 (6 bases). Per germline, CDR1 SGDLS and CDR2 YYNGEE. This CDR3 has 16 residues. V gave up 3 bases and J gave up 1 base, with 14 bases separating them.

The rearrangement joins TRBV24-1 to TRBJ1-1; TRBD1 matches 7 bases. The CDR3 runs to 15 residues. The ends lost 4 bases at V and 3 bases at J; junction bases unmatched: 7. In germline, CDR1 is KGHDR, CDR2 SFDVKD. Written as DNA, the CDR3 is TGTGCCACCAGTGAATCAGGGGGGATTGACACTGAAGCTTTCTTT. It codes for CATSESGGIDTEAFF.

This chain connects TRBV6-1 to TRBJ1-2; D unclear. Germline loops: CDR1 MNHNS, CDR2 SASEGT. CDR3 length: 12 residues. The V gene lost 8 bases and the J gene lost 3 bases, with 10 bases spanning the gap. This CDR3 reads CASREGDYGYTF. For the CDR3, the DNA is TGTGCCAGCCGAGAGGGCGACTATGGCTACACCTTC.

This clone is a singleton in its sample. The chain has TRBV7-8 and TRBJ1-5; 7 nucleotides match TRBD1. CDR1 and CDR2 from the germline V gene are SGHVS and FQNEAQ. The CDR3 is 19 amino acids. With 4 bases clipped from V and 0 bases from J, the junction kept 15 bases outside the gene matches. The CDR3 reads CASSSTHSGTEYSNQPQHF. The CDR3 nucleotides read TGTGCCAGCAGCTCGACCCATTCCGGGACAGAATATAGCAATCAGCCCCAGCATTTT.

The J gene is TRBJ1-4, the V gene TRBV9, with TRBD1 matching 7 bases. Germline V gene data show CDR1 as SGDLS and CDR2 as YYNGEE. This CDR3 region has 18 residues. Germline trimming cut 3 bases from V and 7 bases from J; bases unmatched to any gene: 18. Written as DNA, the CDR3 is TGTGCCAGCAGCGAGACCCATGGGGGAACAGGGGCAGGTGAAAAACTGTTTTTT. Its protein is CASSETHGGTGAGEKLFF.

V usage is TRBV7-8 and J usage is TRBJ1-2; TRBD1 might be the D (5 bases). CDR3 length: 15 residues. Trimming removed 1 base at V and 4 bases at J, with 13 bases between. CDR1 SGHVS and CDR2 FQNEAQ come from the germline V gene. CDR3 DNA: TGTGCCAGCAGCTTAGGGTATCAGGGAGGCTATGGCTACACCTTC. Protein sequence: CASSLGYQGGYGYTF.

The rearrangement joins TRBV25-1 to TRBJ2-7, with TRBD1 as a possible D gene (6 bases). V lost 7 bases, J lost 0 bases, and 10 bases lay in between. Germline loops: CDR1 MGHDK, CDR2 SYGVNS. CDR3 length: 13 residues. Written as DNA, the CDR3 is TGTGCCAGCAAACAGGGCAGCTCCTACGAGCAGTACTTC. It is translated as CASKQGSSYEQYF.

CDR3 protein: CASSVEGQGAGSPLHF. The CDR3 DNA reads as TGTGCCAGCAGCGTAGAGGGACAGGGGGCAGGGTCACCCCTCCACTTT. The J gene is TRBJ1-6, the V gene TRBV9; 12 bases agree with TRBD1. Losses at the gene ends were 0 bases for V and 10 bases for J; bases not matched to a gene: 5. Germline CDR1 is SGDLS and CDR2 is YYNGEE. The CDR3 totals 16 residues.

V and J are TRBV7-8 and TRBJ1-1, with 7 nucleotides matching TRBD1. The junction had 15 bases not matched to a gene; V was cut back by 5 bases and J by 6 bases. This CDR3 is 16 amino acids long. Per the germline V gene, CDR1 is SGHVS and CDR2 is FQNEAQ. In DNA form, the CDR3 reads TGTGCCAGCAGCATAGGCCCAGGGGGTATTAGAGCTGAAGCTTTCTTT. It encodes CASSIGPGGIRAEAFF. The full variable domain, its missing parts supplied by reference TRBV7-8 and TRBJ1-1, is GAGVSQSPRYKVAKRGQDVALRCDPISGHVSLFWYQQALGQGPEFLTYFQNEAQLDKSGLPSDRFFAERPEGSVSTLKIQRTQQEDSAVYLCASSIGPGGIRAEAFFGQGTRLTVV.

The CDR3 spells CASSLSGVTGIYGYTF. CDR3 nucleotide sequence: TGTGCCAGCAGCTTATCTGGGGTGACAGGTATCTATGGCTACACCTTC. The rearrangement joins TRBV7-2 to TRBJ1-2, with D possibly TRBD1 on 6 matching bases. Germline CDR1 is SGHTA and CDR2 is FQGNSA. The CDR3 loop spans 16 amino acids. The V end was cut by 2 bases, the J end by 4 bases, with 17 bases between.

The J gene is TRBJ2-3, the V gene TRBV3-1 (or the pseudogene TRBV3-2); 7 nucleotides line up with TRBD2. The CDR3 length is 17 residues. V gave up 0 bases and J gave up 0 bases; unmatched junction bases: 6. The V gene's germline CDR1 is LGHDT and CDR2 YNNKEL (reference sequence). The CDR3 nucleotides read TGTGCCAGCAGCCAAGATCTGGGCGGGGGTAGCACAGATACGCAGTATTTT. This translates into CASSQDLGGGSTDTQYF.

This clone was picked up one time. The V gene is TRBV5-6, the J gene TRBJ2-1; D perhaps matches TRBD1 (5 bases). CDR1 and CDR2 from the germline V gene are SGHDT and YYEEEE. The length of the CDR3 is 16 residues. The V end was cut by 4 bases, the J end by 8 bases, with 22 bases between. The CDR3 sequence is CASSRSPGSPPDEQFF. The DNA for the CDR3 is TGTGCCAGCAGCCGGTCCCCAGGGTCCCCGCCAGATGAGCAGTTCTTC.

CDR3 in amino acids: CATKQGGLSEKLFF. The DNA for the CDR3 is TGCGCAACCAAACAGGGGGGTCTCTCTGAAAAACTGTTTTTT. The chain has TRBV4-1 and TRBJ1-4; 8 positions match TRBD1. The CDR3 runs 14 residues. Germline V gene lookup returns CDR1 MGHRA and CDR2 YSYEKL.

V usage is TRBV29-1 and J usage is TRBJ1-2; TRBD1 aligns across 9 bases. CDR3 length: 13 amino acids. In germline, CDR1 is SQVTM, CDR2 ANQGSEA. After removal of 1 base from V and 7 bases from J, the junction contained 4 bases not matched to a gene. The CDR3 region is CSVEGPGQGGYTF. CDR3 bases: TGCAGCGTTGAAGGTCCGGGACAGGGTGGCTACACCTTC.

This clone was seen once. J is TRBJ2-7 and V is TRBV28; 8 bases align to TRBD1. V shed 5 bases and J 2 bases; nucleotides not matched to a gene: 8. The CDR3 totals 15 residues. In germline, CDR1 is MDHEN, CDR2 SYDVKM. CDR3 sequence (DNA): TGTGCCAGCAGTCTTACCGGGACAGGAGCCTACGAGCAGTACTTC. It translates to CASSLTGTGAYEQYF.

The genes are TRBV6-5 and TRBJ2-7; perhaps TRBD2 as D (5 bases). CDR3 length: 15 residues. With 7 bases removed from V and 0 bases from J, the gap between germline ends came to 16 bases. CDR1 is MNHEY, CDR2 SVGAGI, per germline. The CDR3 DNA reads as TGTGCCAGCACCGAACAAAGTGGGAGCTCCTACGAGCAGTACTTC. Protein product: CASTEQSGSSYEQYF.

The CDR3 protein is CASSPFQLGGDGELFF. CDR3 bases: TGTGCCAGCAGCCCCTTTCAACTGGGGGGTGACGGGGAGCTGTTTTTT. J is TRBJ2-2 and V is TRBV4-2; tentative D call: TRBD2 (6 bases). V lost 4 bases to trimming and J lost 7 bases, with 19 bases between them. The CDR3 length is 16 residues. Germline CDR1 and CDR2: LGHNA and YNFKEQ.

This sequence joins TRBV5-4 and TRBJ1-1, with TRBD1 matching 7 bases. With 5 bases clipped from V and 2 bases from J, the junction kept 6 bases outside the gene matches. This CDR3 is built from 14 residues. Germline V gene lookup returns CDR1 SGHNT and CDR2 YYREEE (reference sequence). The CDR3 spells CASRTGDSNTEAFF. The CDR3, as DNA: TGTGCCAGCAGAACTGGGGACAGCAACACTGAAGCTTTCTTT.

The genes are TRBV24-1 and TRBJ1-2; D may be TRBD1 (5 bases). Per germline, CDR1 KGHDR and CDR2 SFDVKD. The CDR3 totals 12 residues. The V end lost 9 bases, the J end lost 7 bases, and 14 bases lay between the germline ends. CDR3 sequence reads: CATSRGKGGYTF. CDR3 bases: TGTGCCACCTCACGGGGGAAGGGTGGCTACACCTTC.

Points on this clone: The sample holds other DNA sequences that translate to the same CDR3. The genes are TRBV13 and TRBJ2-5, with TRBD2 matching 12 bases. CDR1 PRHDT and CDR2 FYEKMQ come from the germline V gene (reference sequence). The CDR3 totals 17 residues. Unmatched junction bases numbered 4, after V lost 1 base and J lost 1 base. CDR3 DNA: TGTGCCAGCAGCTTAGTTGGACTAGCGGGAACCCAAGAGACCCAGTACTTC. Protein sequence: CASSLVGLAGTQETQYF.

This chain joins TRBV3-1 (or the pseudogene TRBV3-2) and TRBJ1-1; the match to TRBD1 covers 7 bases. Germline V lookup: CDR1 LGHDT, CDR2 YNNKEL (reference sequence). Germline trimming cut 5 bases from V and 4 bases from J; bases unmatched to any gene: 7. The CDR3 has 14 residues. The CDR3 is CASSKFRGVTEAFF. CDR3 nucleotide sequence: TGTGCCAGCAGCAAATTCAGGGGGGTCACTGAAGCTTTCTTT.

On this clone: The sample contains more than one DNA sequence encoding this CDR3. This chain links TRBV5-1 with TRBJ2-7, with a weak D call TRBD1 (5 bases). CDR3 size: 15 residues. V was cut by 0 bases and J by 1 base, with 11 bases left in between. Germline V gene sequence: CDR1 SGHRS, CDR2 YFSETQ. The CDR3 region is CASSLGQGRSYEQYF. The DNA for the CDR3 is TGCGCCAGCAGCTTGGGCCAGGGCAGATCCTACGAGCAGTACTTC.

The sample holds one count of this clone. V is TRBV6-5 and J is TRBJ1-1; 7 nucleotides match TRBD1. V trimming: 4 bases; J trimming: 0 bases; junction bases outside the gene matches: 8. The CDR3 contains 16 residues. Germline CDR1 and CDR2: MNHEY and SVGAGI. CDR3 DNA: TGTGCCAGCAGTTTCGCGACAGGGACGATGAACACTGAAGCTTTCTTT. Protein sequence: CASSFATGTMNTEAFF.

The CDR3 nucleotides read TGCGGGGGACTAGCGGGGCCCACAGATACGCAGTATTTT. It is translated as CGGLAGPTDTQYF. This chain joins TRBV29-1 and TRBJ2-3; 13 bases align to TRBD2. Germline CDR1 reads SQVTM; CDR2 reads ANQGSEA. CDR3 length: 13 residues.